The 32 T cell receptor beta chains below all came from one sample that was sequenced in a study of human T cells and chemical hapten exposure. Using its own MiXCR run on the RACE reads, TCRdb lists one record per CDR3 protein. The sample lists some 79,000 distinct CDR3 sequences, 10% to 13% seen once, with around 3.8% in the top ten. The time point is: patch test 3, about 24 weeks after DPC sensitization. Treatment indicated: therapeutic diphenylcyclopropenone sensitization with weekly scalp DPC. This specimen consisted of whole blood, obtained in connection with sensitization to the hapten diphenylcyclopropenone (DPC). The receptors come from a woman between 45 and 65 years old with alopecia areata. Some clones in this sample may be carry-over from other donors' samples.

The V gene is TRBV20-1, the J gene TRBJ2-7; D gene unclear. The CDR3 covers 13 residues. Germline V gene data show CDR1 as DFQATT and CDR2 as SNEGSKA (reference sequence). Trimming removed 0 bases from V and 3 bases from J, with 9 bases in between. The CDR3 DNA reads TGCAGTGCTAGAGATGCGTCAGACTACGAGCAGTACTTC. Amino acids: CSARDASDYEQYF.

The V and J genes are TRBV4-3 and TRBJ2-7, with D tentatively TRBD1 (5 bases). V lost 0 bases to trimming and J lost 3 bases, with 12 bases between them. CDR3 size: 15 residues. Per germline, CDR1 LGHNA and CDR2 YSLEER. In DNA, the CDR3 is TGCGCCAGCAGCCAAGATATCAGGGCGAACTACGAGCAGTACTTC. It translates to CASSQDIRANYEQYF.

This chain uses TRBV12-3 or TRBV12-4 with TRBJ2-7; D is perhaps TRBD2 (5 bases). The V end lost 5 bases, the J end lost 3 bases, and 11 bases lay between the germline ends. This CDR3 region has 13 residues. CDR3 bases: TGTGCCAGCAGTCCGCAAGGAGGCTACGAGCAGTACTTC. It specifies CASSPQGGYEQYF.

This clonotype came up a few times. This chain links TRBV19 with TRBJ1-5, with D perhaps TRBD1 (6 bases). V was clipped by 3 bases and J by 7 bases, with 16 bases between them. In germline, CDR1 is LNHDA, CDR2 SQIVND (reference sequence). The CDR3 sequence is 15 residues long. The DNA for the CDR3 is TGTGCCAGTAGTATTCGGGACAAAGGGCCCCAGCCCCAGCATTTT. This gives the protein CASSIRDKGPQPQHF.

The chain carries TRBV9 and TRBJ2-4; TRBD1 is a possible D gene (7 bases). The germline V gene has CDR1 SGDLS and CDR2 YYNGEE. This CDR3 is 13 amino acids long. V gave up 3 bases and J gave up 6 bases, with 10 bases separating them. CDR3 region: CASSDRGGNIQYF. The CDR3 DNA is TGTGCCAGCAGCGACAGGGGAGGAAACATTCAGTACTTC.

The chain carries TRBV7-9 and TRBJ2-7, with 7 nucleotides matching TRBD1. Germline lookup yields CDR1 SEHNR and CDR2 FQNEAQ (reference sequence). This CDR3 is 15 amino acids long. V trimming: 6 bases; J trimming: 2 bases; junction bases outside the gene matches: 10. The CDR3 sequence is CASSFTGTAAYEQYF. For the CDR3, the DNA is TGTGCCAGCAGTTTTACCGGGACAGCAGCCTACGAGCAGTACTTC.

This clonotype was detected ten times or more. V is TRBV20-1 and J is TRBJ2-1; TRBD2 matches at 10 bases. The CDR3 has 14 residues. Unmatched junction bases numbered 6, after V lost 4 bases and J lost 6 bases. Germline V gene sequence: CDR1 DFQATT, CDR2 SNEGSKA (reference sequence). Written as DNA, the CDR3 is TGCAGTGCTACAGGAGCGGGAGGGTTCAATGAGCAGTTCTTC. This translates into CSATGAGGFNEQFF.

This clonotype was detected only a few times. The chain uses TRBV3-1 and TRBJ2-7, with a weak D call TRBD2 (5 bases). With 4 bases removed from V and 7 bases from J, the gap between germline ends came to 14 bases. This CDR3 is built from 13 residues. Germline values: CDR1 LGHDT, CDR2 YNNKEL (reference sequence). CDR3 loop: CASSPWESTEQYF. As DNA, the CDR3 is TGTGCCAGCAGCCCTTGGGAGTCTACGGAGCAGTACTTC.

This clonotype was picked up a small number of times. The chain carries TRBV4-3 and TRBJ2-1, with D perhaps being TRBD1 or TRBD2 (5 bases each). There are 14 residues in the CDR3. Trimming removed 0 bases at V and 9 bases at J, with 12 bases between. Per the germline V gene, CDR1 is LGHNA and CDR2 is YSLEER. CDR3 DNA: TGCGCCAGCAGCCAAGATTCAGGGAGACTTGAGCAGTTCTTC. Translated: CASSQDSGRLEQFF.

This clonotype came up many times. The rearrangement joins TRBV5-4 to TRBJ2-3; 10 positions agree with TRBD2. The CDR3 runs 13 residues. Trimming took 4 bases from V and 11 from J; bases not matched to a gene: 7. Per germline, CDR1 SGHNT and CDR2 YYREEE (reference sequence). This chain's CDR3 is CASSGLAAEVQYF. CDR3 in DNA: TGTGCCAGCAGCGGACTAGCGGCTGAGGTGCAGTATTTT. The complete variable domain, with remaining parts taken from reference TRBV5-4 and TRBJ2-3, reads ETGVTQSPTHLIKTRGQQVTLRCSSQSGHNTVSWYQQALGQGPQFIFQYYREEENGRGNFPPRFSGLQFPNYSSELNVNALELDDSALYLCASSGLAAEVQYFGPGTRLTVL.

This clonotype was picked up a small number of times. This sequence joins TRBV29-1 and TRBJ2-4; D remains unclear. Germline V CDR1 and CDR2: SQVTM, ANQGSEA. This CDR3 contains 14 residues. Between the trimmed V and J ends, which lost 6 bases and 0 bases, there was a span of 12 bases. CDR3 sequence: CSVALRLAKNIQYF. The CDR3 DNA reads TGCAGCGTGGCCCTCCGCCTAGCCAAAAACATTCAGTACTTC.

This clonotype was observed a few times. The chain joins TRBV21-1 to TRBJ1-1. TRBV21-1 is shown as a pseudogene. This CDR3 is 12 amino acids long. Here the CDR3 reads CASSKVTAGLFF. The CDR3 coding sequence is TGTGCCAGCAGCAAAGTTACAGCGGGGCTTTTCTTT.

On this clonotype itself: A much larger clone lies one base from this, so it may be a read error. The chain employs TRBV6-4 and TRBJ2-2; 8 bases agree with TRBD1. Germline CDR1 and CDR2: MRHNA and SNTAGT. This CDR3 is 14 amino acids long. The CDR3 region has the DNA TGTGCCAGGAGTGCCCAGGACAGGGCCGGGGAGCTGTTTTTT. Translation gives CARSAQDRAGELFF.

This sequence joins TRBV6-6 and TRBJ2-1; 11 bases map to TRBD2. V trimming: 7 bases; J trimming: 4 bases; junction bases outside the gene matches: 6. Germline V gene data show CDR1 as MNHNY and CDR2 as SVGAGI (reference sequence). The CDR3 covers 15 residues. CDR3 nucleotides: TGTGCCAGCACCACTGGGACTAGCGGTTACAATGAGCAGTTCTTC. This encodes CASTTGTSGYNEQFF.

For this clonotype: One end of the junction fails to match germline, which may point to a read error. V is TRBV11-1 and J is TRBJ2-7; 7 bases line up with TRBD1. Germline V lookup: CDR1 SGHAT, CDR2 FQDESV (reference sequence). The CDR3 has 14 residues. CDR3 nucleotides: TGTGCCAGCAGCACCGGGACAGCGTTGGACGAGCAGTACTTT. Protein: CASSTGTALDEQYF.

In its sample, this clonotype was seen many times. DNA for the CDR3: TGTGCCAGCAGCTTGTTGTTAAACATGAGGGGACTAGCGGGTTCGAACACCGGGGAGCTGTTTTTT. Its translation: CASSLLLNMRGLAGSNTGELFF. This rearrangement joins TRBV5-5 to TRBJ2-2; 12 positions match TRBD2. J was trimmed by 0 bases and V by 1 base; bases with no gene match: 16. CDR1 and CDR2 (germline): SGHKS, YYEKEE (reference sequence). The CDR3 spans 22 residues.

Ten or more counts support this clonotype. The chain uses TRBV30 and TRBJ1-2; maybe TRBD1 (6 bases). Per germline, CDR1 GTSNPN and CDR2 SVGIG (reference sequence). Trimming removed 5 bases at V and 2 bases at J, with 24 bases between. The CDR3 covers 17 residues. CDR3 coding DNA: TGTGCCTGGTTTCTCGACCGGGACACCAATGGGAACTATGGCTACACCTTC. This encodes CAWFLDRDTNGNYGYTF. The full variable domain, rest sourced from reference TRBV30 and TRBJ1-2, is SQTIHQWPATLVQPVGSPLSLECTVEGTSNPNLYWYRQAAGRGLQLLFYSVGIGQISSEVPQNLSASRPQDRQFILSSKKLLLSDSGFYLCAWFLDRDTNGNYGYTFGSGTRLTVV.

V gene TRBV6-5 combines with J gene TRBJ2-2; D call uncertain. Germline V gene data show CDR1 as MNHEY and CDR2 as SVGAGI. CDR3 size: 16 residues. The ends were cut back, 1 base at V and 2 bases at J, with 11 bases in the middle. The CDR3, as DNA: TGTGCCAGCAGTTACTTCCCAGGCGGAAACACCGGGGAGCTGTTTTTT. It encodes CASSYFPGGNTGELFF.

Comment on this clonotype: This clone may be a read error of a much larger clone one base away. The chain links TRBV10-2 to TRBJ2-3, with D unresolved. Germline V gene lookup returns CDR1 WSHSY and CDR2 SAAADI. CDR3 length: 14 amino acids. Trimming left V 5 bases short and J 5 bases short, with 14 bases between. As DNA, the CDR3 is TGCGCCAGCAGTCCACGCCCTCTCATAGATACGCAGTATTTT. Residues: CASSPRPLIDTQYF.

This clonotype was seen ten or more times. The chain combines TRBV5-1 with TRBJ1-1; the D gene is possibly TRBD1 (5 bases). Trimming removed 4 bases from V and 0 bases from J, with 19 bases in between. The CDR3 is 17 residues long. From germline, CDR1 is SGHRS and CDR2 YFSETQ. CDR3 sequence reads: CASSPLGAGSMNTEAFF. The CDR3 DNA reads TGCGCCAGCAGCCCCCTCGGGGCTGGGTCCATGAACACTGAAGCTTTCTTT.

This clonotype was counted only a few times. This chain joins TRBV3-1 and TRBJ2-1, with 7 positions matching TRBD1. J was trimmed by 9 bases and V by 5 bases; bases with no gene match: 7. Germline assignment: CDR1 LGHDT and CDR2 YNNKEL (reference sequence). The CDR3 runs 13 residues. Here the CDR3 reads CASSSQGIPEQFF. CDR3 sequence (DNA): TGTGCCAGCAGCTCACAGGGGATACCTGAGCAGTTCTTC.

This clonotype was seen many times. The gene calls are TRBV11-3 and TRBJ2-1, with D unresolved. Per the germline V gene, CDR1 is SGHNT and CDR2 is YENEEA. The CDR3 is made up of 13 amino acids. Trimming removed 4 bases at V and 16 bases at J, with 20 bases between. The CDR3 is CASSSGPSRAPFF. In DNA form, the CDR3 reads TGTGCCAGCAGCTCTGGCCCCTCTCGAGCTCCCTTCTTC.

The J gene is TRBJ2-1, the V gene TRBV29-1; D might be TRBD1 (6 bases). The germline V and J ends were trimmed by 3 bases and 8 bases, with 14 bases remaining between them. CDR3 length equals 13 residues. The germline gives CDR1 SQVTM, CDR2 ANQGSEA. CDR3 amino acids: CSVDRTGYDEQFF. Here the CDR3 DNA reads TGCAGCGTTGACCGTACAGGGTATGATGAGCAGTTCTTC.

The chain carries TRBV29-1 and TRBJ2-3; unclear D gene. Germline V gives CDR1 SQVTM, CDR2 ANQGSEA. V lost 4 bases to trimming and J lost 6 bases, with 8 bases between them. The CDR3 length is 11 residues. This CDR3 is CSVGKSDTQYF. The CDR3 DNA reads as TGCAGCGTTGGAAAATCCGATACGCAGTATTTT.

At least ten counts were recorded for this clonotype. The chain links TRBV18 to TRBJ1-2; 8 bases agree with TRBD1. The germline V gene has CDR1 KGHSH and CDR2 LQKENI. Trimming cost V 3 bases and J 0 bases; bases outside gene matches: 6. CDR3 size: 16 residues. The CDR3 DNA is TGTGCCAGCTCACCCCTGGGACAGGAAGCTAACTATGGCTACACCTTC. Protein product: CASSPLGQEANYGYTF.

There are many counts of this clonotype. This chain joins TRBV20-1 and TRBJ2-7; TRBD2 matches 12 bases. Germline values: CDR1 DFQATT, CDR2 SNEGSKA (reference sequence). V dropped 0 bases and J dropped 5; count of bases not matched to a gene: 5. The CDR3 covers 15 residues. The CDR3 reads CSARDIRLAGDEQYF. CDR3 DNA: TGCAGTGCTAGAGATATAAGACTAGCGGGAGACGAGCAGTACTTC.

This clonotype was observed at least ten times. This chain uses TRBV29-1 with TRBJ2-7; D is perhaps TRBD1 (6 bases). CDR1 is SQVTM, CDR2 ANQGSEA, per germline. Trimming took off 0 bases at V and 5 bases at J, with 14 bases between the two ends. The CDR3 consists of 14 residues. The chain's CDR3 is CSVEEDRTGNEQYF. The CDR3 region has the DNA TGCAGCGTTGAAGAGGACAGAACAGGTAACGAGCAGTACTTC.

The chain links TRBV24-1 to TRBJ2-5; tentatively, D is TRBD2 (6 bases). V dropped 3 bases and J dropped 3 bases, with 7 bases sitting between them. This CDR3 comprises 13 residues. In germline, CDR1 is KGHDR, CDR2 SFDVKD. The CDR3 coding sequence is TGTGCCACCAGTGATGGAGGGAAAGAGACCCAGTACTTC. Its protein is CATSDGGKETQYF.

Ten or more counts support this clonotype. The chain employs TRBV7-3 and TRBJ2-3, with 8 bases aligning to TRBD1. The germline V gene encodes CDR1 SGHTA and CDR2 FQGTGA. The CDR3 spans 15 residues. Germline trimming cut 6 bases from V and 2 bases from J; bases unmatched to any gene: 7. DNA of the CDR3: TGTGCCAGCAGTCCAGGGGGCAGACCCACAGATACGCAGTATTTT. It codes for CASSPGGRPTDTQYF. The full variable domain, completed using reference TRBV7-3 and TRBJ2-3, is GAGVSQTPSNKVTEKGKYVELRCDPISGHTALYWYRQSLGQGPEFLIYFQGTGAADDSGLPNDRFFAVRPEGSVSTLKIQRTERGDSAVYLCASSPGGRPTDTQYFGPGTRLTVL.

The chain couples TRBV2 to TRBJ1-6; possible D gene TRBD1, 6 bases. This CDR3 spans 14 amino acids. Trimming left V 8 bases short and J 4 bases short, with 12 bases between. The V gene's germline CDR1 is SNHLY and CDR2 FYNNEI. CDR3 DNA: TGTGCCAGCTCCTGGGACACTTATAATTCACCCCTCCACTTT. This sequence encodes CASSWDTYNSPLHF.

This clonotype was seen many times. V usage is TRBV29-1 and J usage is TRBJ2-7, with 13 bases that match TRBD2. V shed 4 bases and J 0 bases; nucleotides not matched to a gene: 9. Germline V gene data show CDR1 as SQVTM and CDR2 as ANQGSEA. This CDR3 has 17 amino acids. The CDR3 DNA sequence: TGCAGCGTTGGGGGGACTAGCGGGGTCTTGAGCTCCTACGAGCAGTACTTC. Its translation is CSVGGTSGVLSSYEQYF.

This clonotype occurred many times. The chain combines TRBV24-1 with TRBJ2-2; D gene ambiguous. Germline CDR1 is KGHDR and CDR2 is SFDVKD. The V end was cut by 3 bases, the J end by 2 bases, with 18 bases between. CDR3 length: 18 residues. The CDR3 protein is CATSDPRAGPSNTGELFF. The CDR3 nucleotides are TGTGCCACCAGTGATCCAAGGGCTGGGCCTTCTAACACCGGGGAGCTGTTTTTT.